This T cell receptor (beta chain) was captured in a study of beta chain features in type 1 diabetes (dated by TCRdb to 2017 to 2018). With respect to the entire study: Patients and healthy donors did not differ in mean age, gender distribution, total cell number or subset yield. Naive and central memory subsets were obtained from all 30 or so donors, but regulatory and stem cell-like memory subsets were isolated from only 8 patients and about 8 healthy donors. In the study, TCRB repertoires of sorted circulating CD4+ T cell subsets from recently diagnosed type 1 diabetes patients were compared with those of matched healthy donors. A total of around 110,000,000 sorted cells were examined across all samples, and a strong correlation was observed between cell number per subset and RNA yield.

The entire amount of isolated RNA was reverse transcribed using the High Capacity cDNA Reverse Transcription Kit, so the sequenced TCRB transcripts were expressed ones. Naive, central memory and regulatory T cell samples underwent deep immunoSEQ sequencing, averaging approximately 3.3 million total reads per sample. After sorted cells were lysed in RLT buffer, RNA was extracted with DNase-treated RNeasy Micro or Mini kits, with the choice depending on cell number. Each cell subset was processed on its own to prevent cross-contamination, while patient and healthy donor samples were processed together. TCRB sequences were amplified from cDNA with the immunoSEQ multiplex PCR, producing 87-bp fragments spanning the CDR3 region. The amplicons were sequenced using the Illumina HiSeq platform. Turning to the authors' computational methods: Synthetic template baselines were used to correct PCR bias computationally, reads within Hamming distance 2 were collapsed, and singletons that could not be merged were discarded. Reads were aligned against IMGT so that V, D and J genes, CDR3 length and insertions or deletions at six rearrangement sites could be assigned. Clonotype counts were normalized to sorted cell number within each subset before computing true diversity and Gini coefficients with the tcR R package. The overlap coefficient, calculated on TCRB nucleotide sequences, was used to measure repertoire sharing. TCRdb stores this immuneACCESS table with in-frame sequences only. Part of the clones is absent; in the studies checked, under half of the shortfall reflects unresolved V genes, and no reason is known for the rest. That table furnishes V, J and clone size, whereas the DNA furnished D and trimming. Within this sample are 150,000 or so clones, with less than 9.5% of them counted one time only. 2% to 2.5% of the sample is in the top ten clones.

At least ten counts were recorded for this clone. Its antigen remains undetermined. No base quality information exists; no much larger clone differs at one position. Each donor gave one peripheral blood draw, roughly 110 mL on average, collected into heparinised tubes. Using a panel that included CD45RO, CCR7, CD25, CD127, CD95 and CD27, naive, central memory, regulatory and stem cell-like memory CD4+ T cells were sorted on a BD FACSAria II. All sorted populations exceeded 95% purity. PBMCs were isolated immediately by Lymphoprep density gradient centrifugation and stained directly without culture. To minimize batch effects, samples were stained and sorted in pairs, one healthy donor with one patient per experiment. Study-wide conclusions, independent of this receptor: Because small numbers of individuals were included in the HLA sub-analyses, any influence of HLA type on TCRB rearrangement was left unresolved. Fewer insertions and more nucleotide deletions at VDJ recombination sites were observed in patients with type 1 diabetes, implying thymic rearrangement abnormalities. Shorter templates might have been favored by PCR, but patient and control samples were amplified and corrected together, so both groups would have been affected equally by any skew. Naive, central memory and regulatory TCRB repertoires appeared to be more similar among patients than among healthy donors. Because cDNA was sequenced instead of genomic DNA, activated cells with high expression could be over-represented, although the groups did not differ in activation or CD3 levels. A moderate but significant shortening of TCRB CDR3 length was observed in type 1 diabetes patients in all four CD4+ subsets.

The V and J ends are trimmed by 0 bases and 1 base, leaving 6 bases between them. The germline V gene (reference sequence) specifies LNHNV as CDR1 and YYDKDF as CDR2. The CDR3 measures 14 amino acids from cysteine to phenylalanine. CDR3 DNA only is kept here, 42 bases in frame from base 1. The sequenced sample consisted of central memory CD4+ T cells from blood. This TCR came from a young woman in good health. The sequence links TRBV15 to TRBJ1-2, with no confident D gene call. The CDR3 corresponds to CATSRDNSNYGYTF. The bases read TGTGCCACCAGCAGAGATAACAGTAACTATGGCTACACCTTC.